This TCR beta chain appears in the sequencing data of a study of technical replicates of blood from a handful of donors (dated by TCRdb to between 2016 and 2019). As concerns this clone: Its antigen remains unidentified. No much larger clone is present one base from it, and per-base qualities are unavailable.

Via the germline V gene, CDR1 is MGHDK and CDR2 SYGVNS. From the cysteine up to the phenylalanine, the CDR3 has a length of 13 residues. The kept DNA is CDR3 alone, 39 bases in frame from the first base. V and J are truncated by 7 bases and 0 bases respectively, leaving an intervening sequence of 9 bases. Library preparation used the immunoSEQ multiplex PCR assay. TCRdb took this table from immuneACCESS and kept in-frame rearrangements with V and J called. Such tables lack part of the clones; where checked against another copy, unresolved V genes explain under half of the gap, and the rest is unexplained. Present in this sample are some 70,000 clones, under 98% of which were seen just once. Around 0.3% of the sample is in the top ten clones.

The sequence joins TRBV25-1 to TRBJ1-1, with a tentative D gene TRBD1 over 6 matching bases. The clonotype was recovered from a human donor in good health. Sequenced material: T cells isolated from PBMCs. DNA sequence: TGTGCCAGCATAGGGGGGGTGAACACTGAAGCTTTCTTT. Protein translation: CASIGGVNTEAFF. Supplemented by the reference TRBV25-1 and TRBJ1-1 proteins around the CDR3, the complete variable domain is EADIYQTPRYLVIGTGKKITLECSQTMGHDKMYWYQQDPGMELHLIHYSYGVNSTEKGDLSSESTVSRIRTEHFPLTLESARPSHTSQYLCASIGGVNTEAFFGQGTRLTVV.